One and the same sample provided the 3 T cell receptor beta chains below, sequenced in a study of blood T cell repertoires in COVID-19. Sequencing was performed with immunoSEQ multiplex PCR; in TCRdb, only in-frame clones are kept and a portion is missing. The data show some 350,000 clones, with 85% to 90% seen just once and around 2.9% held by the top ten. The sample taken for sequencing was peripheral blood. All receptors come from a human donor in a cohort sampled during active COVID-19.

The chain links TRBV5-1 to TRBJ2-1, with D possibly matching TRBD1 (5 bases). CDR1 is SGHRS and CDR2 is YFSETQ in the germline V gene. The CDR3 runs to 16 residues. V was clipped by 6 bases and J by 8 bases, with 24 bases between them. The CDR3 region has the DNA TGCGCCAGCAAAACCAGTGGGGCTCCTGTAGGGGATGAGCAGTTCTTC. Translation gives CASKTSGAPVGDEQFF.

The genes are TRBV6-5 and TRBJ2-6; no definite D call. Germline V gene sequence: CDR1 MNHEY, CDR2 SVGAGI. Trimming pared 9 bases from V and 0 bases from J, leaving 6 bases between. The CDR3 runs to 13 residues. This CDR3 reads CASNGSGANVLTF. CDR3 coding DNA: TGTGCCAGTAACGGCTCTGGGGCCAACGTCCTGACTTTC.

The chain has TRBV28 and TRBJ2-5; TRBD2 matches 9 bases. In germline, CDR1 is MDHEN, CDR2 SYDVKM. This CDR3 comprises 17 residues. This CDR3 reads CAIRVPSGDQYQETQYF. The CDR3 DNA reads TGTGCTATCAGAGTACCTAGCGGGGACCAGTACCAAGAGACCCAGTACTTC. The whole variable domain, remainder taken from reference TRBV28 and TRBJ2-5, is DVKVTQSSRYLVKRTGEKVFLECVQDMDHENMFWYRQDPGLGLRLIYFSYDVKMKEKGDIPEGYSVSREKKERFSLILESASTNQTSMYLCAIRVPSGDQYQETQYFGPGTRLLVL.